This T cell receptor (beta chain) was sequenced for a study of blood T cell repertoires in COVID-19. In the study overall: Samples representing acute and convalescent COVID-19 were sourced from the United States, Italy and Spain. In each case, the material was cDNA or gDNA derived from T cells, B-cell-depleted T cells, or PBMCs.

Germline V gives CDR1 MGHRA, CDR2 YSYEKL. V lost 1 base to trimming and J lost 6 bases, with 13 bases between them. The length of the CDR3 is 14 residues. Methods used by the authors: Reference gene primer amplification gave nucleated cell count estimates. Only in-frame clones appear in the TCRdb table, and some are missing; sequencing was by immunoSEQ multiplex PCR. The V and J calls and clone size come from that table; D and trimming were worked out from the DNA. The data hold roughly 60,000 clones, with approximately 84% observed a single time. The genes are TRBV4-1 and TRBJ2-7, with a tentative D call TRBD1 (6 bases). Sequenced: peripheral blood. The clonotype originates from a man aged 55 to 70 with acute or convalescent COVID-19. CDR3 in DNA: TGCGCCAGCAGCCAAGGGCGGACAGTAACCGAGCAGTACTTC. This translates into CASSQGRTVTEQYF.